A single sample is the source of the 8 T cell receptor beta chains below, sequenced in a study of blood T cell repertoires in COVID-19. Only in-frame clones appear in the TCRdb table, and some are missing; sequencing was by immunoSEQ multiplex PCR. The sample has about 190,000 clones, around nine tenths seen once. The sequenced sample consisted of peripheral blood. Receptors originate from a man aged 40-55 years with acute or convalescent COVID-19.

The chain joins TRBV6-2 or TRBV6-3 to TRBJ1-5, with D perhaps matching TRBD1 (5 bases). Per the germline V gene, CDR1 is MNHEY and CDR2 is SVGEGT. The V gene lost 6 bases and the J gene lost 4 bases, with 19 bases spanning the gap. The CDR3 has 16 amino acids. Here the CDR3 reads CASSPRPRDSNQPQHF. The CDR3 DNA follows: TGTGCCAGCAGCCCCCGACCCAGGGATTCAAATCAGCCCCAGCATTTT.

This clone was recorded a few times. The chain joins TRBV19 to TRBJ1-6, with D possibly being TRBD1 (5 bases). This CDR3 comprises 13 residues. CDR1 and CDR2 from the germline V gene are LNHDA and SQIVND (reference sequence). Trimming cost V 6 bases and J 9 bases, with 12 bases left between them. The CDR3 reads CASSQGSTSPLHF. Here the CDR3 DNA reads TGTGCCAGTAGCCAGGGTAGTACTTCACCCCTCCACTTT. Full variable domain (missing parts from reference TRBV19 and TRBJ1-6): DGGITQSPKYLFRKEGQNVTLSCEQNLNHDAMYWYRQDPGQGLRLIYYSQIVNDFQKGDIAEGYSVSREKKESFPLTVTSAQKNPTAFYLCASSQGSTSPLHFGNGTRLTVT.

Note on this clone: This specimen includes other DNA sequences encoding the same CDR3. V and J are TRBV6-2 or TRBV6-3 and TRBJ2-1; D is unresolved. Germline V CDR1 and CDR2: MNHEY, SVGEGT. The CDR3 extends over 14 amino acids. V lost 5 bases and J 0 bases, leaving 8 bases between the germline ends. The CDR3 protein is CASSRGGSYNEQFF. CDR3 in DNA: TGTGCCAGCAGTAGAGGCGGCTCCTACAATGAGCAGTTCTTC.

V is TRBV4-2 and J is TRBJ2-2, with 8 bases aligning to TRBD2. The CDR3 covers 19 residues. V trimming: 4 bases; J trimming: 3 bases; junction bases outside the gene matches: 16. Germline assignment: CDR1 LGHNA and CDR2 YNFKEQ. The CDR3 region is CASSRKPLSGGPYTGELFF. For the CDR3, the DNA is TGTGCCAGCAGCCGAAAGCCTCTATCGGGGGGGCCTTACACCGGGGAGCTGTTTTTT.

The J gene is TRBJ2-3, the V gene TRBV19; 9 bases map to TRBD2. The germline V gene encodes CDR1 LNHDA and CDR2 SQIVND (reference sequence). The CDR3 covers 16 residues. The trim removed 5 bases at V and 6 bases at J, leaving 12 bases unmatched. The DNA for the CDR3 is TGTGCCAGTAGTCTTTCGGGACTAGCCACGGGGGATACGCAGTATTTT. It encodes CASSLSGLATGDTQYF.

This clone was found once. CDR3 sequence reads: CSVSVSMGAREQYF. Here the CDR3 DNA reads TGCAGCGTTTCGGTATCTATGGGGGCGCGGGAGCAGTACTTC. The chain carries TRBV29-1 and TRBJ2-7, with a possible D match to TRBD1 (6 bases). CDR3 length equals 14 residues. V lost 5 bases and J lost 7, with 21 bases in between. Germline V gene sequence: CDR1 SQVTM, CDR2 ANQGSEA.

The J gene is TRBJ2-1, the V gene TRBV7-6, with TRBD2 identical over 8 bases. CDR3 length equals 16 residues. Germline values: CDR1 SGHVS, CDR2 FNYEAQ. Trimming cost V 1 base and J 3 bases; bases outside gene matches: 5. In nucleotides, the CDR3 is TGTGCCAGCAGCTTAGACAGCGGGGGCCTCTACAATGAGCAGTTCTTC. Its protein is CASSLDSGGLYNEQFF.

The V call is TRBV5-4, the J call TRBJ1-1; TRBD1 might be the D (6 bases). Germline CDR1 reads SGHNT; CDR2 reads YYREEE (reference sequence). The length of the CDR3 is 16 residues. V lost 4 bases, J lost 2 bases, and 18 bases lay in between. CDR3 in amino acids: CASSGSANRENTEAFF. CDR3 nucleotides: TGTGCCAGCAGCGGCTCCGCAAACAGGGAAAACACTGAAGCTTTCTTT.